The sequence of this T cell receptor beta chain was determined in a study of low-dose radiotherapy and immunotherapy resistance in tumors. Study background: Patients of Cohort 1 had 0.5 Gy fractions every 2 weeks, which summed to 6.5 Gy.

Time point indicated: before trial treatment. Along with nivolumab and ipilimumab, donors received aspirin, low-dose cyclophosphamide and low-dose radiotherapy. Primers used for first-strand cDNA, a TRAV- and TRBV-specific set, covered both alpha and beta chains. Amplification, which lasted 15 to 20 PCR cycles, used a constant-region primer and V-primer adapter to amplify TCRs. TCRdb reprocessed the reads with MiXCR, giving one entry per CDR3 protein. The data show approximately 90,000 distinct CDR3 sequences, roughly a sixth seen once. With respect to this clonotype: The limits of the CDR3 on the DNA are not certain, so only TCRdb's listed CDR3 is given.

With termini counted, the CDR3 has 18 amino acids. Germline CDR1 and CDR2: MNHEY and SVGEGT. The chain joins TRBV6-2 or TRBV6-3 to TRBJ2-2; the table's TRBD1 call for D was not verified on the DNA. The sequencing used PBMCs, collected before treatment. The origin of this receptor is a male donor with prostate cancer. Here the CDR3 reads CASSSEGTALRELFFFFF.